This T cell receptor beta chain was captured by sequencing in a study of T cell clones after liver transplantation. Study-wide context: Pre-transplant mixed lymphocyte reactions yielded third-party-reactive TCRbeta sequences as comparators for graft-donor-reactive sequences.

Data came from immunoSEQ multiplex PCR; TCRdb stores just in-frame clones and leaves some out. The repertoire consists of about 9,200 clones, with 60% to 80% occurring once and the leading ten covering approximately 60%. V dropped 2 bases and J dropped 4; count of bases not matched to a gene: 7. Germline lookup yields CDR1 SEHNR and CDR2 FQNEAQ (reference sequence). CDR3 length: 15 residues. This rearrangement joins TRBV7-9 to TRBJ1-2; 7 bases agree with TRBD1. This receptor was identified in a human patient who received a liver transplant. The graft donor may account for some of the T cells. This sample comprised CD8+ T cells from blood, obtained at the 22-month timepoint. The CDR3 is CASSLSRQGGYGYTF. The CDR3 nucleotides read TGTGCCAGCAGCTTATCTAGACAGGGCGGCTATGGCTACACCTTC.